This TCR beta chain was identified in a study of CD8+CD57+ T cells in acquired aplastic anemia. The wider study: Isolated CD4+ and CD8+ cells, once sorted, yielded DNA averaging around 3.1 ug.

Trimming left V 7 bases short and J 2 bases short, with 21 bases between. CDR3 length: 16 amino acids. The germline CDR1 and CDR2 sequences are MNHEY and SMNVEV (reference sequence). This clonotype has a handful of counts. Its matching antigen is unknown. General study results and limits: Patients and controls turned out to have roughly 29 CD8+ CDR3 sequences in common.

The patients chosen for sequencing had shown expansion of CD8+CD57+ cells (detected by flow cytometry). Diagnosis of severe acquired aplastic anemia applied to all patients. There was no therapy given to any patient before the blood sampling took place. Genomic DNA, the template, was used for profiling of the TCR beta VDJ and CDR3. TCRdb re-derived calls from the reads in MiXCR, one entry per CDR3 protein. This table holds 260,000 or so distinct CDR3 sequences, approximately 45% found once. Material for sequencing was sorted CD4+, CD8+, or CD8+CD57+ T cells (not recorded which) from PBMCs. The TCR was taken from a human donor with aplastic anemia. V and J are TRBV27 and TRBJ2-7; either TRBD1 or TRBD2 may fit D (5 bases each). CDR3 sequence (DNA): TGTGCCAGCAAAAGAGTTCCGGGACGGCAGACCTACGAGCAGTACTTC. Translating gives CASKRVPGRQTYEQYF.